The 16 T cell receptor delta chains given below trace back to one sample, sequenced in a study of γδ T cells in repeated Plasmodium falciparum infection. Bulk repertoires came from Vgamma9/Vdelta2+ or Vdelta2-negative gammadelta T cells flow-sorted from PBMC. TCRdb fed the multiplex PCR reads into CATT to redo clone calling. The sample comprises roughly 86,000 delta-chain clones, 1.4% of which are singletons, and 9% rests with the top ten. The sample was gamma-delta T cells from blood. The receptors originated from a pool of human donors (malaria-infected and uninfected, not separated).

This clone was observed a few times. TCRdb assigns this DNA the protein of a much larger clone, which departs from its translation at residue 3; this likely reflects a read error, and the protein shown comes from translating the DNA. This sequence joins TRDV2 and TRDJ1; the match to TRDD3 covers 8 bases. The J gene, missing from TCRdb, was assigned here through DNA to germline matching. Germline-derived CDR1 and CDR2 are GEAIGNYY and EKD. The CDR3 runs 19 residues. In nucleotides, the CDR3 is TGTGCCGGTGACACCGTGGGGGATCCCCCTCGGAGGAGGACCGATAAACTCATCTTT. Protein: CAGDTVGDPPRRRTDKLIF.

This clone appeared a few times. One base separates it from a far larger clone, so it is likely a read error. Within the sample, other DNA sequences also encode this same CDR3. The chain combines TRDV1 with TRDJ1; 12 bases are shared with TRDD3. TCRdb offers no J gene call, so here the DNA was matched to germline to obtain one. CDR3 length: 19 residues. The germline V gene has CDR1 TSWWSYY and CDR2 QGS. CDR3 sequence (DNA): TGCGCTCTTGGGGAGCAGGTACTGGGGGATACCTATGCAGGGGATAAACTCATCTTT. This codes for CALGEQVLGDTYAGDKLIF.

Only a few counts were recorded for this clone. This DNA's translation differs at residue 13 from TCRdb's protein, which comes from a much larger clone; a read error is likely, and the protein shown is translated from the DNA. This chain connects TRDV1 to TRDJ1; 11 nucleotides line up with TRDD3. Germline V CDR1 and CDR2: TSWWSYY, QGS. The CDR3 has 15 amino acids. CDR3 sequence: CALDGGYALRDKHIF. The CDR3 DNA reads as TGTGCTCTCGATGGGGGATACGCGTTGCGGGATAAACACATCTTT.

This clone was seen a handful of times. The protein given by TCRdb reflects a much larger clone and differs at residue 8 from this DNA's translation, likely from a read error; the protein shown is the DNA's translation. The chain links TRDV2 to TRDJ1, with no clear D. TCRdb offers no J gene call, so here the DNA was matched to germline to obtain one. The CDR3 consists of 14 residues. The germline V gene encodes CDR1 GEAIGNYY and CDR2 EKD. Trimming removed 3 bases at V and 3 bases at J, with 13 bases between. CDR3 nucleotide sequence: TGTGCCTGTGACTTCCCCTCTCCGCCCGATAAACTCATCTTT. Translated: CACDFPSPPDKLIF.

This clone has more than one count but fewer than ten. A read error likely explains why the TCRdb protein, taken from a much larger clone, differs from this DNA's translation at residue 12; the protein shown is translated from the DNA. This sequence joins TRDV2 and TRDJ1; TRDD3 agrees at 11 bases. The V gene's germline CDR1 is GEAIGNYY and CDR2 EKD. The CDR3 consists of 14 residues. Here the CDR3 DNA reads TGTGCCTGTGACAAACTGGGGGATAAGGGAAAACCCATCTTT. This sequence encodes CACDKLGDKGKPIF.

This clone was counted between two and nine times. A far larger clone is one base from this, pointing to a likely read error. Different DNA sequences within this sample yield the same CDR3. The CDR3 coding sequence is TGTGCCTGTGACACTGGGGGATTCGGGAGCTCCTGGGACACCAGACAGATGTTTTTC. Its protein is CACDTGGFGSSWDTRQMFF. The chain uses TRDV2 and TRDJ3; 8 bases agree with TRDD3. TCRdb gives no J gene; it was assigned here by matching the DNA to germline. The CDR3 has 19 residues. The germline V gene has CDR1 GEAIGNYY and CDR2 EKD.

Ten or more counts support this clone. A far larger clone differs by one base, so this is likely a read error. Other DNA sequences in this specimen translate into the identical CDR3. CDR3 loop: CAWAYGGSYTDKLIF. In nucleotides, the CDR3 is TGTGCCTGGGCCTATGGAGGGTCGTACACCGATAAACTCATCTTT. The chain uses TRDV2 and TRDJ1; no clear D. The J gene, absent from TCRdb, was called here by matching the DNA to germline. V was clipped by 7 bases and J by 0 bases, with 17 bases between them. Germline CDR1 GEAIGNYY, CDR2 EKD. This CDR3 has 15 residues.

This clone has just a few counts. The protein held in TCRdb is that of a much larger clone and does not match this DNA's translation at residue 12, likely because of a read error; the protein shown is translated from the DNA. The V call is TRDV2, the J call TRDJ3; maybe TRDD3 (5 bases). TCRdb gives no J gene; it was assigned here by matching the DNA to germline. Germline V gene data show CDR1 as GEAIGNYY and CDR2 as EKD. This CDR3 region has 17 residues. The DNA of the CDR3 is TGTGCCTGTGACACCGAGAGGGTCTCCTGGGACGCCCGACAGATGTTTTTC. This gives the protein CACDTERVSWDARQMFF.

Turning to this clone: With a far larger clone one base away, a read error is the likely cause. Other DNA sequences in this specimen translate into the identical CDR3. This chain uses TRDV2 with TRDJ1, with a possible D match to TRDD3 (6 bases). The J gene, missing from TCRdb, was assigned here through DNA to germline matching. CDR1 is GEAIGNYY and CDR2 is EKD in the germline V gene. The CDR3 spans 16 residues. The CDR3 nucleotides are TGTGCCTGCGACACCTTGGGGGCTCGGGGAATCGATAAACTCATCTTT. Amino acids: CACDTLGARGIDKLIF.

This clone was picked up a small number of times. The TCRdb protein, from a much larger clone, departs from this DNA's translation at residue 5, likely by read error; the protein shown derives from the DNA. V usage is TRDV2 and J usage is TRDJ1; 12 nucleotides agree with TRDD3. Germline CDR1 reads GEAIGNYY; CDR2 reads EKD. The CDR3 sequence is 18 residues long. Germline trimming cut 3 bases from V and 3 bases from J; bases unmatched to any gene: 13. Here the CDR3 reads CACDALPGGYVQADKLIF. CDR3 sequence (DNA): TGTGCCTGTGACGCTTTACCTGGGGGATACGTGCAGGCCGATAAACTCATCTTT.

This clone was found many times. The chain employs TRDV1 and TRDJ1; 12 bases map to TRDD3. Germline trimming cut 6 bases from V and 0 bases from J; bases unmatched to any gene: 14. The germline V gene encodes CDR1 TSWWSYY and CDR2 QGS. The CDR3 has 19 residues. The CDR3: CALGYFWGIRGEYTDKLIF. CDR3 bases: TGTGCTCTTGGCTACTTCTGGGGGATACGGGGGGAGTACACCGATAAACTCATCTTT.

In its sample, this clone was seen a few times. TCRdb has a much larger clone's protein, which differs at residue 10 from the translation of this DNA, likely because of a read error; what is shown is the protein translated from the DNA. The chain uses TRDV2 and TRDJ3; no clear D gene. Looked up from germline, CDR1 is GEAIGNYY and CDR2 is EKD. There are 16 residues in the CDR3. The CDR3 loop is CACDPRSSWYTRQMFF. Here the CDR3 DNA reads TGTGCCTGTGACCCGCGGAGCTCCTGGTACACCCGACAGATGTTTTTC.

Regarding this clone: The protein given by TCRdb reflects a much larger clone and differs at residue 7 from this DNA's translation, likely from a read error; the protein shown is the DNA's translation. This rearrangement joins TRDV2 to TRDJ2, with D unresolved. The J gene is absent in TCRdb and was assigned here via DNA matching to germline. CDR1 GEAIGNYY and CDR2 EKD come from the germline V gene. V dropped 1 base and J dropped 0 bases, with 11 bases sitting between them. The CDR3 is 16 residues long. CDR3: CACDTKEEALTAQLFF. The CDR3, as DNA: TGTGCCTGTGACACGAAGGAGGAAGCTTTGACAGCACAACTCTTCTTT.

As to this clone: A read error likely explains why the TCRdb protein, taken from a much larger clone, differs from this DNA's translation at residue 14; the protein shown is translated from the DNA. The rearrangement joins TRDV1 to TRDJ1; 10 positions match TRDD3. Here the J gene was assigned by germline matching of the DNA, as TCRdb has none. The V segment lost 4 bases and the J segment 3 bases; nucleotides outside the gene matches: 23. The germline gives CDR1 TSWWSYY, CDR2 QGS. CDR3 length: 21 residues. The CDR3 sequence: CALGGPFPPSTGGSAPDKLIF. The CDR3 DNA sequence: TGTGCTCTTGGGGGTCCGTTCCCTCCCAGTACTGGGGGATCCGCTCCCGATAAACTCATCTTT.

This clone was detected ten times or more. A far larger clone is just one base off, so this is likely a read error. This CDR3 is also generated by other DNA sequences in the sample. The CDR3 DNA follows: TGTGCCTGTGACACCGTGGGGGATACCTTGACAGCACAACTCTTCTTT. Its translation: CACDTVGDTLTAQLFF. The chain is built from TRDV2 and TRDJ2, with TRDD3 identical over 10 bases. Germline V gene lookup returns CDR1 GEAIGNYY and CDR2 EKD. This CDR3 comprises 16 residues. V gave up 0 bases and J gave up 2 bases; unmatched junction bases: 2.

Details on this clone: TCRdb assigns this DNA the protein of a much larger clone, which departs from its translation at residue 7; this likely reflects a read error, and the protein shown comes from translating the DNA. This chain connects TRDV1 to TRDJ2; 7 bases map to TRDD3. No J segment appears in TCRdb, so it was assigned here by matching the sequence to germline. Trimming took 2 bases from V and 2 from J; bases not matched to a gene: 26. The CDR3 is made up of 23 amino acids. Germline V CDR1 and CDR2: TSWWSYY, QGS. The CDR3 here is CALGERCLGFRLRIRSLTAQLFF. CDR3 DNA: TGTGCTCTTGGGGAAAGGTGCTTAGGTTTTCGCCTTCGGATACGATCCTTGACAGCACAACTCTTCTTT.